This T cell receptor beta chain is from a study of T cells in Graves' hyperthyroidism and ophthalmopathy. The study excluded patients with uncontrolled infection, other autoimmune disease, pregnancy or lactation. From germline, CDR1 is MNHNS and CDR2 SASEGT. The CDR3 loop spans 14 amino acids. Trimming pared 5 bases from V and 4 bases from J, leaving 14 bases between. TCR beta CDR3 regions were amplified from RNA. A set of HTBI primers served as the primers for a first-round RT-PCR of the TCR CDR3. TCRdb itself ran the multiplex PCR reads through MiXCR, one entry per CDR3 protein. The sample carries almost 250,000 distinct CDR3 sequences, approximately 25% recorded once.

The sequencing input was blood. V gene TRBV6-1 combines with J gene TRBJ2-5, with a weak D call TRBD1 (6 bases). This receptor was obtained from a woman aged 40 to 50 with Graves' ophthalmopathy. CDR3 in DNA: TGTGCCAGCAGTATGAGGGGGTTGCCAGAGACCCAGTACTTC. Its translation is CASSMRGLPETQYF.